This T cell receptor beta chain originates from a study of cytomegalovirus exposure and HLA in healthy donors. Overall study: An earlier analysis found 110 million or so unique TCR beta sequences from around 180 million T cells. Points from the study as a whole: Among donors in an Asian-associated ancestry cluster, a later analysis reportedly found fewer N-insertions than the roughly 680-donor mean. A later analysis revealed that TCR association rates differed between HLA loci, peaking at DRB1 and bottoming out at HLA-C.

PCR involved 60 Vbeta and 13 Jbeta primers. Clones were sequenced by immunoSEQ multiplex PCR, and TCRdb holds only the in-frame ones, with some missing. This sample has approximately 100,000 clones; around 72% occur once, and the top ten carry over 12%. CDR3 length: 14 amino acids. The germline V gene encodes CDR1 GTSNPN and CDR2 SVGIG (reference sequence). The ends were cut back, 1 base at V and 6 bases at J, with 16 bases in the middle. On this clone itself: Its specificity is unknown.

Regarding donors, all were healthy bone marrow donors. The receptor comes from a male donor in good health and CMV-seropositive. Sequencing was carried out using PBMCs. This chain joins TRBV30 and TRBJ2-7; D possibly corresponds to TRBD1 (6 bases). In DNA form, the CDR3 reads TGTGCCTGGAGTGGAGGGACAACGGTTAGCGAGCAGTACTTC. The encoded protein is CAWSGGTTVSEQYF.